These 25 T cell receptor beta chains came from one sample sequenced in a study of blood T cell repertoires in COVID-19. Assay: immunoSEQ multiplex PCR; the TCRdb copy retains only in-frame clones and omits some. The data show 86,000 or so clones, roughly 86% seen once. The sequenced sample was peripheral blood. The origin of the receptors is an elderly woman with acute or convalescent COVID-19.

The V call is TRBV24-1, the J call TRBJ2-5; 9 bases align to TRBD2. The CDR3 sequence is 16 residues long. The ends lost 2 bases at V and 2 bases at J; junction bases unmatched: 5. The germline CDR1 and CDR2 sequences are KGHDR and SFDVKD. This CDR3 reads CATSDYETSGQETQYF. CDR3 bases: TGTGCCACCAGTGATTATGAGACTAGCGGACAAGAGACCCAGTACTTC.

The chain couples TRBV6-5 to TRBJ1-3, with D unclear. The CDR3 extends over 15 amino acids. In germline, CDR1 is MNHEY, CDR2 SVGAGI. V was clipped by 0 bases and J by 0 bases, with 6 bases between them. This CDR3 is CASSYSAGSGNTIYF. CDR3 bases: TGTGCCAGCAGTTACTCGGCAGGCTCTGGAAACACCATATATTTT.

The chain is built from TRBV3-1 (or the pseudogene TRBV3-2) and TRBJ2-3, with a weak D call TRBD1 (5 bases). Germline CDR1 LGHDT, CDR2 YNNKEL (reference sequence). The CDR3 sequence is 15 residues long. Between the trimmed V and J ends, which lost 1 base and 3 bases, there was a span of 11 bases. The CDR3 nucleotides read TGTGCCAGCAGCCAAGGGCAGACAGCAACAGATACGCAGTATTTT. Its translation: CASSQGQTATDTQYF.

CDR3 region: CASSLKIQMGPNTEAFF. CDR3 bases: TGTGCCAGCAGCTTAAAGATCCAGATGGGGCCTAACACTGAAGCTTTCTTT. V and J are TRBV5-8 and TRBJ1-1, with D possibly being TRBD1 (5 bases). The germline V and J ends were trimmed by 2 bases and 2 bases, with 19 bases remaining between them. This CDR3 contains 17 residues. Germline V gives CDR1 SGHTS, CDR2 YDEGEE. Variable domain in full (rest from reference TRBV5-8 and TRBJ1-1): EAGVTQSPTHLIKTRGQQATLRCSPISGHTSVYWYQQALGLGLQFLLWYDEGEERNRGNFPPRFSGRQFPNYSSELNVNALELEDSALYLCASSLKIQMGPNTEAFFGQGTRLTVV.

The gene calls are TRBV6-5 and TRBJ2-5; 8 nucleotides agree with TRBD2. The length of the CDR3 is 13 residues. Germline CDR1 reads MNHEY; CDR2 reads SVGAGI. Unmatched junction bases numbered 5, after V lost 7 bases and J lost 4 bases. The CDR3 protein is CASMTRGAETQYF. Here the CDR3 DNA reads TGTGCCAGCATGACGCGGGGGGCAGAGACCCAGTACTTC.

The chain has TRBV3-1 (or the pseudogene TRBV3-2) and TRBJ2-5, with D unclear. This CDR3 region has 14 residues. V shed 0 bases and J shed 2 bases, with 7 bases lying between them. Germline assignment: CDR1 LGHDT and CDR2 YNNKEL (reference sequence). The CDR3 here is CASSQDPSQETQYF. The CDR3 DNA is TGTGCCAGCAGCCAAGACCCCAGTCAAGAGACCCAGTACTTC.

This clone was observed a handful of times. The CDR3 here is CASSLNAGGAEAFF. The CDR3 nucleotides are TGTGCCAGCAGCTTAAATGCAGGGGGCGCTGAAGCTTTCTTT. The chain combines TRBV7-9 with TRBJ1-1; 8 bases match TRBD1. The J segment lost 6 bases and the V segment lost 2 bases, leaving 5 bases of the junction unmatched. This CDR3 is built from 14 residues. CDR1 is SEHNR, CDR2 FQNEAQ, per germline (reference sequence).

The V gene is TRBV5-1, the J gene TRBJ2-5, with D unresolved. Trimming removed 0 bases at V and 5 bases at J, with 14 bases between. The CDR3 is 15 amino acids. CDR1 is SGHRS, CDR2 YFSETQ, per germline. The CDR3 sequence: CASSLDVSVGETQYF. For the CDR3, the DNA is TGCGCCAGCAGCTTGGATGTAAGCGTTGGGGAGACCCAGTACTTC.

V usage is TRBV9 and J usage is TRBJ1-6; D might be TRBD1 (5 bases). Germline V CDR1 and CDR2: SGDLS, YYNGEE. This CDR3 spans 14 amino acids. V was cut by 3 bases and J by 6 bases, with 10 bases left in between. DNA of the CDR3: TGTGCCAGCAGCGGGACACCTACTAATTCACCCCTCCACTTT. Its translation is CASSGTPTNSPLHF.

A few counts support this clone. Other DNA sequences in the sample encode the same CDR3. This chain connects TRBV7-3 to TRBJ2-7, with TRBD1 identical over 7 bases. Germline V lookup: CDR1 SGHTA, CDR2 FQGTGA. Unmatched junction bases numbered 5, after V lost 5 bases and J lost 4 bases. The CDR3 totals 13 residues. The CDR3 coding sequence is TGTGCCAGCAGCGCACGACAGGGTTACGAGCAGTACTTC. It specifies CASSARQGYEQYF. Full variable domain (outside the CDR3, taken from reference TRBV7-3 and TRBJ2-7): GAGVSQTPSNKVTEKGKYVELRCDPISGHTALYWYRQSLGQGPEFLIYFQGTGAADDSGLPNDRFFAVRPEGSVSTLKIQRTERGDSAVYLCASSARQGYEQYFGPGTRLTVT.

V and J are TRBV6-5 and TRBJ1-1; D gene ambiguous. The germline gives CDR1 MNHEY, CDR2 SVGAGI. The CDR3 extends over 13 amino acids. Trimming left V 10 bases short and J 4 bases short, with 16 bases between. The CDR3 DNA is TGTGCCACCTTAGTTCCTCTTGGCACTGAAGCTTTCTTT. It specifies CATLVPLGTEAFF.

The J gene is TRBJ2-3, the V gene TRBV11-2, with 7 positions matching TRBD2. After removal of 5 bases from V and 2 bases from J, the junction contained 16 bases not matched to a gene. Germline values: CDR1 SGHAT, CDR2 FQNNGV. The CDR3 sequence is 18 residues long. CDR3 loop: CASSPQLGSGLLTDTQYF. The CDR3 DNA reads TGTGCCAGCAGCCCTCAGTTGGGGTCGGGACTACTCACAGATACGCAGTATTTT.

V usage is TRBV24-1 and J usage is TRBJ2-5; the match to TRBD1 covers 7 bases. Per germline, CDR1 KGHDR and CDR2 SFDVKD. After removal of 4 bases from V and 0 bases from J, the junction contained 4 bases not matched to a gene. The CDR3 length is 15 residues. CDR3: CATSEQTGYQETQYF. Written as DNA, the CDR3 is TGTGCCACCAGTGAGCAGACAGGGTACCAAGAGACCCAGTACTTC.

Remarks on this clone: Mismatch with germline at one junction end may stem from a read error. The chain has TRBV5-6 and TRBJ1-5, with D possibly TRBD1 on 6 matching bases. The CDR3 is 14 residues long. Germline V lookup: CDR1 SGHDT, CDR2 YYEEEE. CDR3: CARSGGGPSQPQHF. CDR3 DNA sequence: TGTGCCCGCAGCGGGGGGGGGCCAAGTCAGCCCCAGCATTTT.

The rearrangement uses TRBV12-3 or TRBV12-4 and TRBJ1-2, with D possibly matching TRBD1 (6 bases). V lost 5 bases to trimming and J lost 8 bases, with 9 bases between them. This CDR3 spans 11 amino acids. The CDR3 here is CASSDRFGYTF. In nucleotides, the CDR3 is TGTGCCAGCAGTGACAGGTTCGGCTACACCTTC.

The chain employs TRBV7-2 and TRBJ2-7; D is perhaps TRBD1 (7 bases). The V and J ends lost 1 base and 3 bases respectively, with 19 bases between them. CDR1 is SGHTA and CDR2 is FQGNSA in the germline V gene. The CDR3 extends over 17 amino acids. DNA of the CDR3: TGTGCCAGCAGCTTAGTCGGAGGGGGCCGGGTGGACTACGAGCAGTACTTC. This sequence encodes CASSLVGGGRVDYEQYF.

The V and J genes are TRBV6-5 and TRBJ1-1, with D possibly TRBD1 on 6 matching bases. Germline V gives CDR1 MNHEY, CDR2 SVGAGI. V was trimmed by 6 bases and J by 7 bases, leaving 15 bases between them. This CDR3 is built from 13 residues. CDR3 protein: CASSRDIRDEAFF. CDR3 sequence (DNA): TGTGCCAGCAGCAGGGACATCAGGGATGAAGCTTTCTTT.

The genes are TRBV3-1 (or the pseudogene TRBV3-2) and TRBJ2-3, with 10 bases aligning to TRBD2. V shed 4 bases and J 8 bases; nucleotides not matched to a gene: 6. CDR3 size: 14 residues. Germline V CDR1 and CDR2: LGHDT, YNNKEL (reference sequence). The CDR3: CASSLGTSVVTQYF. The CDR3 DNA is TGTGCCAGCAGCCTCGGGACTAGCGTGGTTACGCAGTATTTT.

V and J are TRBV3-1 (or the pseudogene TRBV3-2) and TRBJ2-3, with D hard to call. The ends were cut back, 0 bases at V and 2 bases at J, with 15 bases in the middle. Per the germline V gene, CDR1 is LGHDT and CDR2 is YNNKEL (reference sequence). The length of the CDR3 is 17 residues. The chain's CDR3 is CASSQDPGTRATDTQYF. The CDR3 DNA is TGTGCCAGCAGCCAAGATCCCGGTACGAGAGCCACAGATACGCAGTATTTT.

The chain links TRBV28 to TRBJ2-3; the D gene is possibly TRBD2 (5 bases). Germline-derived CDR1 and CDR2 are MDHEN and SYDVKM. Trimming left V 6 bases short and J 6 bases short, with 13 bases between. This CDR3 comprises 13 residues. CDR3 coding DNA: TGTGCCAGCAGCAAAAGCTCGGGGGATACGCAGTATTTT. It specifies CASSKSSGDTQYF.

The chain uses TRBV12-3 or TRBV12-4 and TRBJ1-5, with 8 bases that match TRBD1. Trimming took 7 bases from V and 15 from J; bases not matched to a gene: 14. The CDR3 contains 13 residues. Written as DNA, the CDR3 is TGTGCCAGCACTCTTGGGGTGTCCGGGACAGGGCATTTT. The encoded protein is CASTLGVSGTGHF.

The CDR3 DNA is TGTGCCAGCACCCCGGACCTTGCGGGCGGAAAACTGTTTTTT. Translation: CASTPDLAGGKLFF. V and J are TRBV6-5 and TRBJ1-4; D call uncertain. CDR3 size: 14 residues. With 7 bases removed from V and 10 bases from J, the gap between germline ends came to 19 bases. Germline V gives CDR1 MNHEY, CDR2 SVGAGI.

This rearrangement joins TRBV7-9 to TRBJ1-6, with 9 bases lining up with TRBD1. Trimming at V came to 11 bases and at J to 8 bases, leaving 10 bases not matched to a gene. The length of the CDR3 is 14 residues. Per the germline V gene, CDR1 is SEHNR and CDR2 is FQNEAQ (reference sequence). The CDR3 nucleotides are TGTGCCGGACAAACAGGGGGCGAGGATTCACCCCTCCACTTT. It is translated as CAGQTGGEDSPLHF.

CDR3 sequence: CATSDRGPGNTIYF. The CDR3 DNA sequence: TGTGCCACCAGTGACAGGGGGCCTGGAAACACCATATATTTT. This chain connects TRBV24-1 to TRBJ1-3; 8 bases align to TRBD1. The CDR3 loop spans 14 amino acids. Losses at the gene ends were 4 bases for V and 2 bases for J; bases not matched to a gene: 0. Germline CDR1 KGHDR, CDR2 SFDVKD.

The chain links TRBV5-1 to TRBJ2-7; weak D call: TRBD2 (5 bases). Germline CDR1 is SGHRS and CDR2 is YFSETQ. The CDR3 consists of 14 residues. Deletions cut 0 bases from V and 2 bases from J, with 9 bases between. The chain's CDR3 is CASSLEGSAYEQYF. The CDR3 bases are TGCGCCAGCAGCTTGGAAGGGAGTGCCTACGAGCAGTACTTC.